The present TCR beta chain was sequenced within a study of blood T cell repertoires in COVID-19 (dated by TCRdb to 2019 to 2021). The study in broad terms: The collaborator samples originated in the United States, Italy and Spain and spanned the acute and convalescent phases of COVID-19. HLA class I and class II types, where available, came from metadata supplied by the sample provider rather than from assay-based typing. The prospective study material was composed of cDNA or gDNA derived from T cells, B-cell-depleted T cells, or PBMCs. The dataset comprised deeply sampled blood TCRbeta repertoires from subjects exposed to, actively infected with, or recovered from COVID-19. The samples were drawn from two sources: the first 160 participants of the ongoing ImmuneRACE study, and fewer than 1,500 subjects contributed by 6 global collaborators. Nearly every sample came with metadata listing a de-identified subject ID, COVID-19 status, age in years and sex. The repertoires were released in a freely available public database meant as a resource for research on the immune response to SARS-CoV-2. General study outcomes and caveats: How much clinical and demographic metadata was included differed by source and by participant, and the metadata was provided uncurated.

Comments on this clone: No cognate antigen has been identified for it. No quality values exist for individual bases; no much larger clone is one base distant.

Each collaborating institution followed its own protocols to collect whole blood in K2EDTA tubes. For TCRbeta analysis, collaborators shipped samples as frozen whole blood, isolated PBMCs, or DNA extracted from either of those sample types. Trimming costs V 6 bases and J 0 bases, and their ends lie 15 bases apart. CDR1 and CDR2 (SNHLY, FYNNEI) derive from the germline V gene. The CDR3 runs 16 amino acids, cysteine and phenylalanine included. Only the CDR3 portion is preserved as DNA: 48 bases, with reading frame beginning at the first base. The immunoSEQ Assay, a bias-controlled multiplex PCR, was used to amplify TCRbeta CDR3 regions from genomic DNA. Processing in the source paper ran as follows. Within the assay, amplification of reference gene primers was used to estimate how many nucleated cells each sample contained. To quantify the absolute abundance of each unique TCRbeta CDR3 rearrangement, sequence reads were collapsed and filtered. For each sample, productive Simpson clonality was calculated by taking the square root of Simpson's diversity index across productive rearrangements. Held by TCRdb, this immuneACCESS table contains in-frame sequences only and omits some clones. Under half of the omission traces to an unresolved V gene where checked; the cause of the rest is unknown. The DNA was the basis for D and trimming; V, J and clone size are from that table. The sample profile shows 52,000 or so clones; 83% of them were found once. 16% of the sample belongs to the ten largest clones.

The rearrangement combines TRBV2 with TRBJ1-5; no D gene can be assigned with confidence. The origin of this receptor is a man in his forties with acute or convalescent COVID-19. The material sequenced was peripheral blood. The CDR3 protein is CASRRRAADSNQPQHF. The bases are TGTGCCAGCAGGAGGCGGGCGGCGGATAGCAATCAGCCCCAGCATTTT.